This record concerns one T cell receptor (beta chain) sequence. These data come from a study of OX40 agonist ivuxolimab in advanced cancers. Assay used: immunoSEQ multiplex PCR; TCRdb lists only in-frame clones, some missing. The repertoire holds tens of thousands of clones, with approximately 87% as singletons. Germline V gene lookup returns CDR1 LNHDA and CDR2 SQIVND (reference sequence). There are 13 residues in the CDR3. V lost 7 bases and J lost 10; bases outside the gene matches: 5. The TCR sequence derives from an adult with an advanced solid tumor such as melanoma, head and neck, liver or kidney cancer. The chain recombines TRBV19 with TRBJ1-4; 11 bases match TRBD1. The input for sequencing was CD4+ or CD8+ T cells sorted from blood, taken in a trial of the OX40 agonist ivuxolimab. CDR3 residues: CASTEGQGVKLFF. In DNA, the CDR3 is TGTGCCAGTACCGAGGGACAGGGGGTAAAACTGTTTTTT.